The entry that follows covers one T cell receptor (beta chain) sequence. This entry belongs to a study of PD-L1 blockade in urothelial cancer. Repertoires were generated with immunoSEQ multiplex PCR, while TCRdb's copy carries only in-frame clones and drops some. The table has under 90,000 clones, 90% to 95% seen once. The CDR3 loop spans 10 amino acids. Germline V lookup: CDR1 SQVTM, CDR2 ANQGSEA. The V gene lost 5 bases and the J gene lost 7 bases, with 6 bases spanning the gap. This clonotype was sampled from a man in his fifties or sixties with urothelial cancer. The J gene is TRBJ2-1, the V gene TRBV29-1; the D is unclear. The sample consisted of PBMCs, taken around atezolizumab (anti-PD-L1) treatment. The CDR3 DNA follows: TGCAGCGTTATGGCTAATGAGCAGTTCTTC. The encoded protein is CSVMANEQFF.